This T cell receptor beta chain comes out of a study of beta chain features in type 1 diabetes. Turning to this clone: The target antigen is unknown.

CD4+ naive, central memory, regulatory and stem cell-like memory subsets were isolated by sorting on CD45RO/CCR7/CD25/CD127/CD95/CD27. The CDR3 runs 16 residues. Germline V gene sequence: CDR1 ENHRY, CDR2 SYGVKD. The V end was cut by 4 bases, the J end by 7 bases, with 20 bases between. General observations from the study: The study found moderately but significantly shorter TCRB CDR3s in all four CD4+ subsets of Type 1 diabetes patients.

As every portion of the isolated RNA was reverse transcribed, the sequencing read expressed TCRB transcripts. Some clones are missing from TCRdb's copy, which holds only in-frame ones; the method was immunoSEQ multiplex PCR. This table has around 650,000 clones, roughly 12% appearing once. The chain carries TRBV10-3 and TRBJ2-1, with a weak D call TRBD2 (5 bases). This receptor was identified in a man aged 30 to 45 with type 1 diabetes. The sample consisted of naive CD4+ T cells from blood. CDR3 protein: CAISGLRGPQGNEQFF. The CDR3 DNA reads as TGTGCCATCAGTGGCCTCCGGGGTCCCCAAGGGAATGAGCAGTTCTTC.